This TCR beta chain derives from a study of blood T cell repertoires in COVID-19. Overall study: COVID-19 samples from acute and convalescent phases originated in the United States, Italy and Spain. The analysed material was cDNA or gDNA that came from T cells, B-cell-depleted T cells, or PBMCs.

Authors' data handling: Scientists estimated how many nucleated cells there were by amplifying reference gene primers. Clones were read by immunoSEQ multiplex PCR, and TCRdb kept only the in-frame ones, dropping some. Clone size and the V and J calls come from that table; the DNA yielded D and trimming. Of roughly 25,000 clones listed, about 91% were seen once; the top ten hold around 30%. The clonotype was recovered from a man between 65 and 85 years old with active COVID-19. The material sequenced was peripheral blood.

The CDR3 DNA is TGTGCCAGCAGCCCTGGAACAGGTATATCCTACAATGAGCAGTTCTTC. Protein product: CASSPGTGISYNEQFF. The V call is TRBV7-6, the J call TRBJ2-1; D is perhaps TRBD1 (5 bases). The CDR3 loop spans 16 amino acids. The germline CDR1 and CDR2 sequences are SGHVS and FNYEAQ. V was cut by 5 bases and J by 1 base, with 15 bases left in between.